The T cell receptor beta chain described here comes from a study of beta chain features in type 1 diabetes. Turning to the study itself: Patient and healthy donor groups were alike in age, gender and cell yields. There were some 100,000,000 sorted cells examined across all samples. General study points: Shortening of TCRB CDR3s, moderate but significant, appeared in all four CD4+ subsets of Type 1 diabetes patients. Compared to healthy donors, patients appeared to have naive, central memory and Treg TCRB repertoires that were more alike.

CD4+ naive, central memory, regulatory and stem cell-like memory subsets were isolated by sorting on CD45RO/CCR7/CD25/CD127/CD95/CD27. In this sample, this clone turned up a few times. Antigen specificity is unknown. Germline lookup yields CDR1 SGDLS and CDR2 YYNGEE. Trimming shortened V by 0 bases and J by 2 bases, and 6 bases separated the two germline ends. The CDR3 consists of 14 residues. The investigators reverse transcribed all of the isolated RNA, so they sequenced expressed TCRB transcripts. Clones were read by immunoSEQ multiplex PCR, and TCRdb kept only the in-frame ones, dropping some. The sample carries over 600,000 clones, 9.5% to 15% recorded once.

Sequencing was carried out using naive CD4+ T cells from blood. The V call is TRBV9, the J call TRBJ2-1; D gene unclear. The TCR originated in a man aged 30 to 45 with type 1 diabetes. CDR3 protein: CASSVVVAYNEQFF. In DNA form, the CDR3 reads TGTGCCAGCAGCGTAGTCGTGGCCTACAATGAGCAGTTCTTC.